The 18 T cell receptor beta chains given below trace back to one sample, sequenced in a study of T cells after yellow fever vaccination. TCRdb fed the 5' RACE reads into MiXCR, producing one record per CDR3 protein. The sample records some 300,000 distinct CDR3 sequences, 8.7% being singletons. This specimen was CD4+ T cells sorted from PBMCs, taken 5 days after the yellow fever booster vaccination. The receptors derive from a man aged 18-30 years who received the YFV17D yellow fever vaccine.

A few counts support this clonotype. V gene TRBV20-1 combines with J gene TRBJ1-4, with D possibly TRBD1 on 5 matching bases. The CDR3 totals 14 residues. Germline loops: CDR1 DFQATT, CDR2 SNEGSKA (reference sequence). V was clipped by 0 bases and J by 6 bases, with 11 bases between them. The CDR3 sequence is CSARDLGDDEKLFF. The CDR3 DNA is TGCAGTGCTAGAGATCTAGGGGACGATGAAAAACTGTTTTTT.

This clonotype has a handful of counts. The gene calls are TRBV4-1 and TRBJ2-5; 14 bases fit TRBD2. Trimming cost V 1 base and J 5 bases; bases outside gene matches: 9. CDR1 and CDR2 from the germline V gene are MGHRA and YSYEKL. CDR3 size: 18 residues. In DNA, the CDR3 is TGCGCCAGCAGCCAAGCCCGCGGACTAGCGGGGGGCGATGAGACCCAGTACTTC. This sequence encodes CASSQARGLAGGDETQYF.

This clonotype was detected ten times or more. This chain uses TRBV7-2 with TRBJ2-3, with 8 bases that match TRBD1. The CDR3 loop spans 14 amino acids. The V and J ends lost 3 bases and 3 bases, in that order; junction bases with no gene match: 2. Germline loops: CDR1 SGHTA, CDR2 FQGNSA. The CDR3 nucleotides read TGTGCCAGCAGCTTCACAGGGGGAACAGATACGCAGTATTTT. It is translated as CASSFTGGTDTQYF.

This clonotype has just a few counts. The rearrangement uses TRBV5-1 and TRBJ1-2; D may be TRBD1 (6 bases). Between the trimmed V and J ends, which lost 4 bases and 7 bases, there was a span of 17 bases. Germline loops: CDR1 SGHRS, CDR2 YFSETQ. This CDR3 contains 14 residues. CDR3 DNA: TGCGCCAGCAGCCAGGAAGTATCAGGGGTTGGCTACACCTTC. It specifies CASSQEVSGVGYTF. The variable domain in full, with the rest retrieved from reference TRBV5-1 and TRBJ1-2, is KAGVTQTPRYLIKTRGQQVTLSCSPISGHRSVSWYQQTPGQGLQFLFEYFSETQRNKGNFPGRFSGRQFSNSRSEMNVSTLELGDSALYLCASSQEVSGVGYTFGSGTRLTVV.

The chain links TRBV20-1 to TRBJ1-5; D is unclear. CDR1 DFQATT and CDR2 SNEGSKA come from the germline V gene (reference sequence). V was shortened by 7 bases and J by 2 bases, with 9 bases between the two germline ends. The CDR3 runs 12 residues. The CDR3 coding sequence is TGCAGTGGCACGGAGGGCAATCAGCCCCAGCATTTT. Amino acids: CSGTEGNQPQHF.

This clonotype occurred a few times. The chain combines TRBV5-5 with TRBJ2-5; no definite D call. Trimming took 1 base from V and 5 from J, leaving 6 bases between them. Germline V gene data show CDR1 as SGHKS and CDR2 as YYEKEE (reference sequence). The CDR3 is made up of 12 amino acids. The DNA for the CDR3 is TGTGCCAGCAGCTTGAGCTTCGAGACCCAGTACTTC. Its protein product is CASSLSFETQYF.

The V call is TRBV20-1, the J call TRBJ2-2; TRBD1 might be the D (6 bases). Germline loops: CDR1 DFQATT, CDR2 SNEGSKA (reference sequence). The CDR3 is made up of 14 amino acids. The CDR3 DNA reads TGCAGCGCGTTACAGGGAAGTGACACCGGGGAGCTGTTTTTT. This codes for CSALQGSDTGELFF.

This clonotype was seen at least ten times. Written as DNA, the CDR3 is TGCAGTGCACTGACACAGTTTCTTGTGAATACGCAGTATTTT. Protein sequence: CSALTQFLVNTQYF. The chain links TRBV20-1 to TRBJ2-3; D unresolved. Per germline, CDR1 DFQATT and CDR2 SNEGSKA (reference sequence). The ends were cut back, 6 bases at V and 7 bases at J, with 20 bases in the middle. CDR3 size: 14 residues.

This clonotype was seen more than once but under ten times. V and J are TRBV7-9 and TRBJ2-3, with 9 nucleotides matching TRBD2. The CDR3 extends over 14 amino acids. V lost 5 bases and J lost 3; bases outside the gene matches: 3. Germline-derived CDR1 and CDR2 are SEHNR and FQNEAQ (reference sequence). The CDR3 loop is CASSRTSVTDTQYF. The CDR3 bases are TGTGCCAGCAGCCGGACTAGCGTAACAGATACGCAGTATTTT.

The V gene is TRBV5-1, the J gene TRBJ2-3; a weak D match, TRBD2 (6 bases). Germline CDR1 is SGHRS and CDR2 is YFSETQ. The CDR3 spans 16 residues. Deletions cut 0 bases from V and 2 bases from J, with 13 bases between. This CDR3 reads CASSLESAGYTDTQYF. CDR3 nucleotides: TGCGCCAGCAGCTTGGAGTCCGCGGGGTACACAGATACGCAGTATTTT.

V gene TRBV5-4 combines with J gene TRBJ2-3; 10 bases agree with TRBD1. The CDR3 is 14 residues long. V dropped 4 bases and J dropped 5; count of bases not matched to a gene: 4. Germline lookup yields CDR1 SGHNT and CDR2 YYREEE (reference sequence). CDR3 region: CASSADRGVDTQYF. The CDR3 DNA is TGTGCCAGCAGCGCGGACAGGGGGGTAGATACGCAGTATTTT.

The sample holds many counts of this clonotype. The chain has TRBV6-5 and TRBJ2-7, with TRBD1 matching over 8 bases. V lost 5 bases and J lost 5; bases outside the gene matches: 5. The CDR3 runs to 13 residues. The germline V gene has CDR1 MNHEY and CDR2 SVGAGI. CDR3 sequence: CASSRTGRDEQYF. CDR3 sequence (DNA): TGTGCCAGCAGTCGGACAGGGCGCGACGAGCAGTACTTC.

This clonotype was found many times. The chain combines TRBV18 with TRBJ1-1, with 8 bases aligning to TRBD1. The CDR3 sequence is 14 residues long. Losses at the gene ends were 6 bases for V and 1 base for J; bases not matched to a gene: 4. The germline CDR1 and CDR2 sequences are KGHSH and LQKENI. The CDR3 here is CASSPQGANTEAFF. In nucleotides, the CDR3 is TGTGCCAGCTCCCCGCAGGGGGCGAACACTGAAGCTTTCTTT.

This chain links TRBV7-2 with TRBJ2-5, with 8 bases fitting TRBD2. Trimming cost V 8 bases and J 4 bases; bases outside gene matches: 9. The CDR3 totals 14 residues. Germline assignment: CDR1 SGHTA and CDR2 FQGNSA. The CDR3 DNA follows: TGTGCCAGCGGCCGGGGGGGGGCGTCAGAGACCCAGTACTTC. Translated: CASGRGGASETQYF.

This chain uses TRBV5-1 with TRBJ2-2; D is undetermined. This CDR3 has 15 amino acids. The germline gives CDR1 SGHRS, CDR2 YFSETQ. The V end was cut by 5 bases, the J end by 1 base, with 12 bases between. The CDR3 loop is CASRMNPRNTGELFF. The CDR3 coding sequence is TGCGCCAGCAGAATGAACCCCAGGAACACCGGGGAGCTGTTTTTT.

This clonotype was counted between two and nine times. This rearrangement joins TRBV5-4 to TRBJ2-1; 8 bases align to TRBD2. The CDR3 covers 15 residues. V lost 6 bases, J lost 0 bases, and 5 bases stayed unmatched. CDR1 is SGHNT, CDR2 YYREEE, per germline (reference sequence). CDR3 DNA sequence: TGTGCCAGCACGCCGGGGGGGTACTCCTACAATGAGCAGTTCTTC. It encodes CASTPGGYSYNEQFF.

This chain uses TRBV20-1 with TRBJ1-1, with D possibly matching TRBD1 (6 bases). Looked up from germline, CDR1 is DFQATT and CDR2 is SNEGSKA (reference sequence). There are 14 residues in the CDR3. V was trimmed by 6 bases and J by 5 bases, leaving 19 bases between them. The CDR3 nucleotides read TGCAGTGCCCCGGCGAGGGGGGCGACAACTGAAGCTTTCTTT. Its translation is CSAPARGATTEAFF.

The rearrangement links TRBV20-1 to TRBJ2-2; no definite D call. The length of the CDR3 is 15 residues. Germline loops: CDR1 DFQATT, CDR2 SNEGSKA (reference sequence). V gave up 0 bases and J gave up 1 base, with 9 bases separating them. The CDR3: CSARDPKGNTGELFF. In DNA, the CDR3 is TGCAGTGCTAGAGATCCGAAGGGGAACACCGGGGAGCTGTTTTTT.